This T cell receptor beta chain was recovered during a study of blood T cell repertoires in COVID-19. About the study: From T cells, B-cell-depleted T cells, or PBMCs came the material, which was cDNA or gDNA.

Some clones are missing from TCRdb's copy, which holds only in-frame ones; the method was immunoSEQ multiplex PCR. The sample yields about 19,000 clones, roughly 88% seen once. The CDR3 length is 15 residues. After removal of 6 bases from V and 2 bases from J, the junction contained 6 bases not matched to a gene. Germline V CDR1 and CDR2: SGHRS, YFSETQ. This clonotype originated in a human donor in a cohort sampled during active COVID-19. The J gene is TRBJ2-1, the V gene TRBV5-1; 9 nucleotides align to TRBD1. Specimen: peripheral blood. The CDR3 region is CASKIQGATYNEQFF. CDR3 DNA: TGCGCCAGCAAGATACAGGGGGCCACCTACAATGAGCAGTTCTTC. Using reference TRBV5-1 and TRBJ2-1 for the parts outside the CDR3, the full variable domain is KAGVTQTPRYLIKTRGQQVTLSCSPISGHRSVSWYQQTPGQGLQFLFEYFSETQRNKGNFPGRFSGRQFSNSRSEMNVSTLELGDSALYLCASKIQGATYNEQFFGPGTRLTVL.